The rows below give T cell receptor beta chains drawn from one sample of a study of blood T cell repertoires in COVID-19. Profiled with immunoSEQ multiplex PCR; TCRdb holds only in-frame clones, not every one. The sample lists about 270,000 clones, about 82% occurring once. The sequenced sample was peripheral blood. The source is a woman older than 75 with COVID-19, enrolled during active disease. Both conserved end residues are part of each CDR3. D genes are given only for firm matches. The listing skips clone size in some rows; elsewhere it reads once, few, many or a size class.

v_call	d_call	j_call	clone_size	cdr3_aa	cdr3_nt
TRBV5-1	NA	TRBJ1-6	NA	CASSLSGADSPLHF	TGCGCCAGCAGCTTGTCAGGGGCGGATTCACCCCTCCACTTT
TRBV5-4	TRBD1	TRBJ2-5	NA	CASSSGQGRSETQYF	TGTGCCAGCAGTTCTGGACAGGGGAGATCAGAGACCCAGTACTTC
TRBV4-2	TRBD1	TRBJ1-1	NA	CASSPRDSSQGGAFF	TGTGCCAGCAGCCCTAGGGACAGCTCTCAGGGGGGAGCTTTCTTT
TRBV6-5	NA	TRBJ1-2	NA	CASSSPVQRDGYTF	TGTGCCAGCAGTTCCCCTGTCCAACGGGATGGCTACACCTTC
TRBV6-6	TRBD1	TRBJ1-3	NA	CASSYSDRVGGNTIYF	TGTGCCAGCAGTTACTCCGACAGGGTGGGTGGAAACACCATATATTTT
TRBV5-1	TRBD1	TRBJ1-6	NA	CASSPGTGTGVSPLHF	TGCGCCAGCAGCCCCGGAACGGGGACAGGGGTATCACCCCTCCACTTT
TRBV3-1/TRBV3-2	NA	TRBJ1-2	NA	CASSQAPANYGYTF	TGTGCCAGCAGCCAAGCCCCAGCTAACTATGGCTACACCTTC
TRBV5-1	NA	TRBJ2-3	NA	CASSLGQATDTQYF	TGCGCCAGCAGCTTGGGACAGGCCACAGATACGCAGTATTTT
TRBV18	TRBD1	TRBJ1-3	NA	CASSPRTGYTGNTIYF	TGTGCCAGCTCGCCGAGGACAGGGTACACTGGAAACACCATATATTTT
TRBV2	NA	TRBJ2-5	once	CASSEALVLETQYF	TGTGCCAGCAGTGAAGCATTAGTTCTAGAGACCCAGTACTTC